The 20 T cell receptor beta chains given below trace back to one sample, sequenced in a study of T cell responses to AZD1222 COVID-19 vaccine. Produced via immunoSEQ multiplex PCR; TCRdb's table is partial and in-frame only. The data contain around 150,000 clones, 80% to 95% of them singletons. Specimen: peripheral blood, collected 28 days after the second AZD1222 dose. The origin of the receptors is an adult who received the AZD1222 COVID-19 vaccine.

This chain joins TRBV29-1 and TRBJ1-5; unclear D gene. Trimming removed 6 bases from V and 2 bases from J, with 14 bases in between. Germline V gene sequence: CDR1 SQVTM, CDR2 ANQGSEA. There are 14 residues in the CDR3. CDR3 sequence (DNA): TGCAGCGTCGTAGACACCTCCGGCAATCAGCCCCAGCATTTT. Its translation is CSVVDTSGNQPQHF.

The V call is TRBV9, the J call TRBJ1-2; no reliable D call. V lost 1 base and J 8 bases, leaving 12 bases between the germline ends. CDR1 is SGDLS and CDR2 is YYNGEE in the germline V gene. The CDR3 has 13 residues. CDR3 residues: CASSVPGARGYTF. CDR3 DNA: TGTGCCAGCAGCGTACCGGGTGCGCGAGGCTACACCTTC. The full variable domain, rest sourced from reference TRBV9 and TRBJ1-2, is DSGVTQTPKHLITATGQRVTLRCSPRSGDLSVYWYQQSLDQGLQFLIQYYNGEERAKGNILERFSAQQFPDLHSELNLSSLELGDSALYFCASSVPGARGYTFGSGTRLTVV.

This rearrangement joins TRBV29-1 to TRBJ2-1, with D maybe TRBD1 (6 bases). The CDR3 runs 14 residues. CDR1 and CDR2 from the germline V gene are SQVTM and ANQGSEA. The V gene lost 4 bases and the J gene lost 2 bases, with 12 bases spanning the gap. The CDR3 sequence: CSVVSRGAYNEQFF. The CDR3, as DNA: TGCAGCGTTGTCTCCAGGGGCGCCTACAATGAGCAGTTCTTC.

This CDR3 reads CASSLRTFGTGASGANVLTF. The CDR3 nucleotides are TGTGCCAGCAGTTTACGGACCTTCGGGACAGGGGCTTCTGGGGCCAACGTCCTGACTTTC. The J gene is TRBJ2-6, the V gene TRBV27; 10 bases agree with TRBD1. V gave up 2 bases and J gave up 1 base; unmatched junction bases: 11. The germline CDR1 and CDR2 sequences are MNHEY and SMNVEV (reference sequence). CDR3 size: 20 residues. Full variable domain (rest looked up from reference TRBV27 and TRBJ2-6): EAQVTQNPRYLITVTGKKLTVTCSQNMNHEYMSWYRQDPGLGLRQIYYSMNVEVTDKGDVPEGYKVSRKEKRNFPLILESPSPNQTSLYFCASSLRTFGTGASGANVLTFGAGSRLTVL.

This CDR3 is CASSQRGTGDSPLHF. CDR3 nucleotides: TGTGCCAGCAGTCAACGCGGGACAGGGGATTCACCCCTCCACTTT. This rearrangement joins TRBV27 to TRBJ1-6; TRBD1 aligns across 10 bases. Germline lookup yields CDR1 MNHEY and CDR2 SMNVEV (reference sequence). The V segment lost 5 bases and the J segment 8 bases; nucleotides outside the gene matches: 6. This CDR3 region has 15 residues.

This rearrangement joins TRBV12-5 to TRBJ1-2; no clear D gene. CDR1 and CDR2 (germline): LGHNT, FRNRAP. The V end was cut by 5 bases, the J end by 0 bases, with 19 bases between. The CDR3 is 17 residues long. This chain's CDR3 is CASGPAYPGESNYGYTF. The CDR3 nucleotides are TGTGCTAGTGGTCCAGCCTACCCTGGGGAATCTAACTATGGCTACACCTTC.

The CDR3 bases are TGTGCCAGCAGTTTAGACAGAAATCAGCCCCAGCATTTT. It yields the protein CASSLDRNQPQHF. The gene calls are TRBV12-3 or TRBV12-4 and TRBJ1-5; unclear D gene. The V gene lost 1 base and the J gene lost 4 bases, with 5 bases spanning the gap. This CDR3 region has 13 residues.

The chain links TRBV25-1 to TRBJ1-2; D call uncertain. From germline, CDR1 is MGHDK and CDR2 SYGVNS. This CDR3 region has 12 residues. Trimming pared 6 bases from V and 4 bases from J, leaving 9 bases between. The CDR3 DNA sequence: TGTGCCAGCAGCAACAGCCTCTATGGCTACACCTTC. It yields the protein CASSNSLYGYTF.

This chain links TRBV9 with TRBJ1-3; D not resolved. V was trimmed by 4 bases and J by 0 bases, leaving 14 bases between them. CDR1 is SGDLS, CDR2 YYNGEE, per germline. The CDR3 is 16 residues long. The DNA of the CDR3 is TGTGCCAGCAGCTCTCCATCGGGTCACTCTGGAAACACCATATATTTT. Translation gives CASSSPSGHSGNTIYF.

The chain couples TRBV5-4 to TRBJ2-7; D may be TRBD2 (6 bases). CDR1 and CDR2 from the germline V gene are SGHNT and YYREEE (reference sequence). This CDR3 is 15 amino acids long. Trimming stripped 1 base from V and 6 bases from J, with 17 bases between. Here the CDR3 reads CASSLFGGKLSEQYF. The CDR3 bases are TGTGCCAGCAGCTTGTTCGGCGGGAAGCTGAGCGAGCAGTACTTC.

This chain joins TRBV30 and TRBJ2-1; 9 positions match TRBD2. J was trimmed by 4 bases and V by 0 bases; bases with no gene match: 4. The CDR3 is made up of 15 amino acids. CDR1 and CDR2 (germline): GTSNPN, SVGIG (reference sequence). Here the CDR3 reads CAWSVTSGLYNEQFF. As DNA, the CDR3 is TGTGCCTGGAGTGTGACTAGCGGACTATACAATGAGCAGTTCTTC.

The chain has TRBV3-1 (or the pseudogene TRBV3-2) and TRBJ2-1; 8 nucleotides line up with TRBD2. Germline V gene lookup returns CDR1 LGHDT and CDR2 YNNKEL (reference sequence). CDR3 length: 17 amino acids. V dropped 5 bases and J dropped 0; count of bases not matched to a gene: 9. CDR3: CASSSTSGTSSYNEQFF. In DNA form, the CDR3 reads TGTGCCAGCAGCAGTACTTCCGGGACTAGCTCCTACAATGAGCAGTTCTTC.

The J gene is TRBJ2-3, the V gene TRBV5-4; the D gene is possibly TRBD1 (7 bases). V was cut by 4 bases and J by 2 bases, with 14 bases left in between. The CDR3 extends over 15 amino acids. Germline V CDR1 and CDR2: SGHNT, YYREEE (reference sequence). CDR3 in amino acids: CASSLRQGLTDTQYF. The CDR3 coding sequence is TGTGCCAGCAGCCTCAGACAGGGACTCACAGATACGCAGTATTTT.

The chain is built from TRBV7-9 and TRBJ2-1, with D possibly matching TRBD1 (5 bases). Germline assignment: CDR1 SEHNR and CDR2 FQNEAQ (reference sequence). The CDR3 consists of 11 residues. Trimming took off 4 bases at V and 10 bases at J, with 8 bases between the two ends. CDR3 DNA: TGTGCCAGCAGCTCCGACAGCGAGCAGTTCTTC. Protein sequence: CASSSDSEQFF.

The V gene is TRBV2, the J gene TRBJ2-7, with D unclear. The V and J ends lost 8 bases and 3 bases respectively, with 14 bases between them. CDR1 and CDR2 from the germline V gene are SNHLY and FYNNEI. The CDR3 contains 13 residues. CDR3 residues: CASASAESYEQYF. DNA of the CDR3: TGTGCCAGCGCCTCGGCGGAAAGCTACGAGCAGTACTTC.

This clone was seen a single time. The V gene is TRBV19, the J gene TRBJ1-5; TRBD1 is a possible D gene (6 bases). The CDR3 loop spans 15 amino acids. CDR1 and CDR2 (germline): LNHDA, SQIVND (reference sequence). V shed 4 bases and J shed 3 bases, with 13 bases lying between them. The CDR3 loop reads CASSRGGQLNQPQHF. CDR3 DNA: TGTGCCAGTAGTAGGGGGGGACAACTCAATCAGCCCCAGCATTTT.

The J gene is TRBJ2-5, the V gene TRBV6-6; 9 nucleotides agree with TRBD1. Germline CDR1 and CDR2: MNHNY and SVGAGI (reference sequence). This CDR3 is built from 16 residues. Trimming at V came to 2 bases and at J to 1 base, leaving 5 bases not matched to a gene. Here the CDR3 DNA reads TGTGCCAGCAGTTACCTCTTGGACAGGGGCCAAGAGACCCAGTACTTC. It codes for CASSYLLDRGQETQYF.

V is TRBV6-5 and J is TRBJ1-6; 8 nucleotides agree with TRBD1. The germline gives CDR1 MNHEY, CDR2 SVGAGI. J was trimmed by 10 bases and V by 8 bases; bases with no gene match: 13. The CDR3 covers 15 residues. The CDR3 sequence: CASLSLDRVKSPLHF. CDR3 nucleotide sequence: TGTGCCAGCCTAAGTCTGGACAGGGTGAAGTCACCCCTCCACTTT.

The DNA for the CDR3 is TGTGCCAGTAGTAGAGACACCGGGGAGCTGTTTTTT. Amino acids: CASSRDTGELFF. The rearrangement links TRBV19 to TRBJ2-2; D uncertain. This CDR3 is 12 amino acids long. Germline V gene lookup returns CDR1 LNHDA and CDR2 SQIVND (reference sequence). The V gene lost 4 bases and the J gene lost 3 bases, with 3 bases spanning the gap.

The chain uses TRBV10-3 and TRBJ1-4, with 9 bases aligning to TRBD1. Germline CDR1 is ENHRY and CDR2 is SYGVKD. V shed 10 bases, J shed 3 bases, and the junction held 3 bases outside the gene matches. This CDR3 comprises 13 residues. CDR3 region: CATQGAANEKLFF. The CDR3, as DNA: TGTGCCACACAGGGGGCAGCTAATGAAAAACTGTTTTTT.